This T cell receptor (beta chain) was found in a study of OX40 agonist ivuxolimab in advanced cancers. Whole-study results and caveats: In general, CD8+ T cells held more expanded clones than CD4+ did, on average.

V lost 7 bases and J 2 bases, leaving 14 bases between the germline ends. There are 14 residues in the CDR3. The germline CDR1 and CDR2 sequences are MDHEN and SYDVKM. Data came from immunoSEQ multiplex PCR; TCRdb stores just in-frame clones and leaves some out. Of tens of thousands of clones listed, approximately 90% are singletons. Worth noting for this clone: Its antigen is still unknown.

Patients with a history of autoimmune disease or on systemic immunosuppression were excluded. This chain uses TRBV28 with TRBJ1-2; D gene unclear. The source of this sequence is an adult with an advanced solid tumor such as melanoma, head and neck, liver or kidney cancer. The sample here was CD4+ or CD8+ T cells sorted from blood, taken in a trial of the OX40 agonist ivuxolimab. The CDR3 here is CASNPPRRNYGYTF. The CDR3 DNA reads TGTGCCAGCAATCCACCCCGCAGAAACTATGGCTACACCTTC.